This T cell receptor beta chain is from a study of blood T cell repertoires in COVID-19 (dated by TCRdb to about 2020). Regarding the research as a whole: The collaborator samples originated in the United States, Italy and Spain and spanned the acute and convalescent phases of COVID-19. The prospective study material was composed of cDNA or gDNA derived from T cells, B-cell-depleted T cells, or PBMCs. Subjects who had been exposed to COVID-19, were actively infected with it, or had recovered from it provided the deeply sampled blood TCRbeta repertoires that made up the dataset. A freely available public database, intended as a resource for researchers studying the immune response to SARS-CoV-2, is where the repertoires were released. The samples were drawn from two sources: the first 160 participants of the ongoing ImmuneRACE study, and some 1,300 subjects contributed by 6 global collaborators. Nearly every sample came with metadata listing a de-identified subject ID, COVID-19 status, age in years and sex. HLA class I and class II types, where available, came from metadata supplied by the sample provider rather than from assay-based typing. Study-wide conclusions, independent of this receptor: How much clinical and demographic metadata was included differed by source and by participant, and the metadata was provided uncurated.

Participants in the prospective study were enrolled through a virtual design, were aged roughly 18 to 90 years, and lived in fewer than 30 United States geographic areas. In the prospective study, participants were assigned to cohorts based on the clinical history participants reported in a screening survey and a study questionnaire. For ImmuneRACE Cohort 3, a participant was defined as recovered based on two consecutive negative NP/OP PCR tests, clearance by a healthcare professional, or resolution of symptoms. In the prospective study, whole blood, serum and a nasopharyngeal or oropharyngeal swab were collected from each participant by mobile phlebotomists. Over a roughly 2-month period, participants in the prospective study had the option of providing additional blood draws and questionnaires. Blood samples from the prospective study were shipped frozen or at room temperature prior to DNA extraction.

TCRbeta CDR3 regions were amplified from genomic DNA by means of the immunoSEQ Assay, a bias-controlled multiplex PCR. The authors' pipeline ran thus. Nucleated cell counts per sample were estimated from amplification of reference gene primers within the assay. Sequence reads were collapsed and filtered to measure the absolute abundance of every unique TCRbeta CDR3 rearrangement. For each sample, productive Simpson clonality was calculated by taking the square root of Simpson's diversity index across productive rearrangements. In its TCRdb copy, this immuneACCESS table keeps in-frame sequences only and misses some clones. Where compared with another copy, unresolved V genes explain less than half of these, and the others have no known cause. V and J calls and clone size follow that table, whereas D and trimming were derived from the DNA. Across this sample there are about 160,000 clones, with under 90% seen only once. Jointly, the top ten make up 15% to 20% of the sample.

About this clone: Its binding antigen is unknown. The record has no base qualities; no much larger clone is one base away.

As encoded in the germline V gene, CDR1 is MRHNA while CDR2 is SNTAGT. The V end loses 3 bases and the J end loses 1 base, and a stretch of 6 bases separates them. Taken from cysteine to phenylalanine, the CDR3 has 13 residues. CDR3 DNA is the only sequence kept; it has 39 bases, read in frame from the first base. The rearranged chain carries TRBV6-4 and TRBJ1-1; the D segment cannot be called with confidence. The receptor comes from a man in his fifties or sixties who had recovered from COVID-19. Sequencing was done on a sample of PBMCs or T cells enriched from blood (not recorded which). The DNA sequence follows: TGTGCCAGCAGTGAACAGCAGAACACTGAAGCTTTCTTT. Its protein is CASSEQQNTEAFF.